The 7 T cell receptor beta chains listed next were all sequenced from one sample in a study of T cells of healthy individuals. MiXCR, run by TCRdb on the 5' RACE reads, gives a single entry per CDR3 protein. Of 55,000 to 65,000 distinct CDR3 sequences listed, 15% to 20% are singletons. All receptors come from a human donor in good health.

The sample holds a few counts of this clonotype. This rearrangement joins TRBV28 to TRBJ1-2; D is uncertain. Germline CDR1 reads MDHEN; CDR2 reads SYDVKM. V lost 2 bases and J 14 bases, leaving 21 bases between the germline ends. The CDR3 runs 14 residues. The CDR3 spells CASSLMRGDHLPTF. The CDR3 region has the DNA TGTGCCAGCAGTTTAATGCGCGGCGACCATCTGCCAACCTTC.

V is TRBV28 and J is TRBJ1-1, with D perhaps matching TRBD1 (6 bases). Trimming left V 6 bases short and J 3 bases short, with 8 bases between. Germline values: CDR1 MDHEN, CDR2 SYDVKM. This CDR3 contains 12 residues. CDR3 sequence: CASRGGDTEAFF. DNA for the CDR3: TGTGCCAGCAGAGGGGGGGACACTGAAGCTTTCTTT.

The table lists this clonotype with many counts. The CDR3 sequence is CASSMSSGGKSYEQYF. The CDR3 DNA follows: TGTGCCAGTAGTATGAGTAGCGGGGGTAAATCCTACGAGCAGTACTTC. The rearrangement links TRBV19 to TRBJ2-7; TRBD2 matches 9 bases. V shed 3 bases, J shed 1 base, and the junction held 7 bases outside the gene matches. In germline, CDR1 is LNHDA, CDR2 SQIVND (reference sequence). CDR3 size: 16 residues.

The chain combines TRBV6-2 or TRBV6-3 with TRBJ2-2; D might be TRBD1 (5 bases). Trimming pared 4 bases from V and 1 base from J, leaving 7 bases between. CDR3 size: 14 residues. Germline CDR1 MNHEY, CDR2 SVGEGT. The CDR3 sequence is CASSSQGNTGELFF. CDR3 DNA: TGTGCCAGCAGTTCGCAGGGGAACACCGGGGAGCTGTTTTTT.

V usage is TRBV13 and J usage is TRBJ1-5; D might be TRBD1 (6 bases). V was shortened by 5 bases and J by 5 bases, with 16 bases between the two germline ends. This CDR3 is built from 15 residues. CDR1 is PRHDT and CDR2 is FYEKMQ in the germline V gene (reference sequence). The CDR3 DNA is TGTGCCAGCAGCCAGCAGGGGTTGGGGGATCAGCCCCAGCATTTT. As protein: CASSQQGLGDQPQHF.

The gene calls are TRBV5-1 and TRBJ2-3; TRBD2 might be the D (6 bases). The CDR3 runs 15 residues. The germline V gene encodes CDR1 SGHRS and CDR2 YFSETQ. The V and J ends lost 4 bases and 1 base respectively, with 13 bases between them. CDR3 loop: CASSGGTARTDTQYF. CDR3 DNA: TGCGCCAGCAGCGGGGGGACTGCCCGCACAGATACGCAGTATTTT. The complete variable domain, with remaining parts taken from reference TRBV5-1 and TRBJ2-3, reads KAGVTQTPRYLIKTRGQQVTLSCSPISGHRSVSWYQQTPGQGLQFLFEYFSETQRNKGNFPGRFSGRQFSNSRSEMNVSTLELGDSALYLCASSGGTARTDTQYFGPGTRLTVL.

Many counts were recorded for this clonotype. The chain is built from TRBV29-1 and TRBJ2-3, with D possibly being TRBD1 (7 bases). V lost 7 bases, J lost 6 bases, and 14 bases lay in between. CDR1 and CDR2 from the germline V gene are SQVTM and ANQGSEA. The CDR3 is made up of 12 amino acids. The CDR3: CSGRQGGDTQYF. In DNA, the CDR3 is TGCAGCGGAAGACAGGGAGGCGATACGCAGTATTTT.